Each of the 18 T cell receptor beta chains below was sequenced from the same sample in a study of Graves' ophthalmopathy and Graves' hyperthyroidism (dated by TCRdb to the late 2010s). The sample was run on an Illumina HiSeq 2000. For repertoire sequencing, TCR beta CDR3 regions were amplified from RNA transcripts. The first round was an RT-PCR using HTBI primers with the Qiagen OneStep RT-PCR kit, and this first round was followed by a second-round multiplex PCR, then size selection and purification. The public reads were reanalyzed by TCRdb: fastp trimming at Q25, MiXCR alignment, in-frame beta chains only. CDR3 protein sequences are deduplicated, and each keeps its most common genes and DNA. The sample contains about 1.2 million distinct CDR3 sequences, less than 45% of them found a single time. The ten largest clonotypes hold roughly 10% of the sample. The sequencing input was peripheral blood or thyroid tissue (not recorded which). These receptors all come from an adult man with Graves' hyperthyroidism.

Regarding this clonotype: The DNA is left out, because the CDR3 cannot be placed on it with certainty; the CDR3 is given as TCRdb lists it. The chain couples TRBV25-1 to TRBJ1-2; the table calls TRBD1, which could not be checked here. The CDR3 totals 23 residues, both ends included. CDR1 MGHDK and CDR2 SYGVNS come from the germline V gene. Here the CDR3 reads CAISRQGSHEQYFGPDRSYGYTF.

V is TRBV11-2 and J is TRBJ2-7; 12 nucleotides agree with TRBD2. Germline V CDR1 and CDR2: SGHAT, FQNNGV. This CDR3 contains 18 residues. V lost 4 bases to trimming and J lost 3 bases; unmatched junction nucleotides: 13. The CDR3 DNA reads TGTGCCAGCAGCTCCCCAAAAAGACTAGCGGGAGTAAACTACGAGCAGTACTTC. The encoded protein is CASSSPKRLAGVNYEQYF.

The rearrangement joins TRBV19 to TRBJ2-2; D is possibly TRBD2 (6 bases). V gave up 3 bases and J gave up 4 bases, with 9 bases separating them. CDR3 size: 14 residues. Germline values: CDR1 LNHDA, CDR2 SQIVND (reference sequence). The CDR3 sequence: CASSMEGFTGELFF. CDR3 bases: TGTGCCAGTAGTATGGAGGGATTCACCGGGGAGCTGTTTTTT.

This clonotype was counted a few times. One end of the junction is discordant with germline, which a read error may explain. V is TRBV5-6 and J is TRBJ2-2, with 8 bases lining up with TRBD1. CDR1 is SGHDT and CDR2 is YYEEEE in the germline V gene. This CDR3 spans 15 amino acids. CDR3 in DNA: TGTGCCAGCAGCCCCACGACAGGGGCTGCCGGGGAGCTTTTTTTT. Protein product: CASSPTTGAAGELFF.

This clonotype was detected ten times or more. The chain carries TRBV7-8 and TRBJ1-6; D uncertain. CDR1 and CDR2 from the germline V gene are SGHVS and FQNEAQ. This CDR3 region has 13 residues. Trimming cost V 5 bases and J 7 bases, with 9 bases left between them. The CDR3 here is CASSGSENSPLHF. The CDR3 region has the DNA TGTGCCAGCAGCGGATCGGAAAATTCACCCCTCCACTTT.

CDR3 DNA sequence: TGTGCCAGCAGCCAAGTGAGCTCGGGTTATCAGCCCCAGCATTTT. It is translated as CASSQVSSGYQPQHF. The J gene is TRBJ1-5, the V gene TRBV4-2; D remains unclear. Germline assignment: CDR1 LGHNA and CDR2 YNFKEQ. The CDR3 length is 15 residues. Trimming took off 1 base at V and 5 bases at J, with 12 bases between the two ends.

Only a few counts were recorded for this clonotype. This sequence joins TRBV6-5 and TRBJ1-1, with no clear D. The germline V and J ends were trimmed by 0 bases and 4 bases, with 9 bases remaining between them. The CDR3 covers 14 residues. Per germline, CDR1 MNHEY and CDR2 SVGAGI. As DNA, the CDR3 is TGTGCCAGCAGTTACTCGAATCTGGGCACTGAAGCTTTCTTT. Protein product: CASSYSNLGTEAFF.

This clonotype occurred many times. The CDR3 sequence: CASSDAGQTAAIEKLFF. The CDR3 nucleotides are TGTGCCAGCAGTGACGCGGGGCAGACTGCGGCAATCGAAAAACTGTTTTTT. The chain recombines TRBV2 with TRBJ1-4; tentative D call: TRBD1 (5 bases). This CDR3 is built from 17 residues. Germline V CDR1 and CDR2: SNHLY, FYNNEI. V was clipped by 3 bases and J by 8 bases, with 22 bases between them.

This clonotype was seen repeatedly, ten times or more. The J gene is TRBJ1-4, the V gene TRBV5-1; no definite D call. Germline values: CDR1 SGHRS, CDR2 YFSETQ. Trimming pared 3 bases from V and 8 bases from J, leaving 11 bases between. The CDR3 extends over 13 amino acids. The DNA of the CDR3 is TGCGCCAGCAGCTCGGGGAGCGAGGAAAAACTGTTTTTT. Translated: CASSSGSEEKLFF.

The chain joins TRBV29-1 to TRBJ2-5, with TRBD2 as a possible D gene (6 bases). Germline V gives CDR1 SQVTM, CDR2 ANQGSEA. This CDR3 contains 11 residues. Trimming took 8 bases from V and 5 from J, leaving 12 bases between them. Here the CDR3 DNA reads TGCAGCCCCGGGGGTTACGAGACCCAGTACTTC. Amino acid sequence: CSPGGYETQYF. Full variable domain (missing parts from reference TRBV29-1 and TRBJ2-5): SAVISQKPSRDICQRGTSLTIQCQVDSQVTMMFWYRQQPGQSLTLIATANQGSEATYESGFVIDKFPISRPNLTFSTLTVSNMSPEDSSIYLCSPGGYETQYFGPGTRLLVL.

Concerning this clonotype: This may be a read error, as it is one base from a much larger clone. The chain joins TRBV7-9 to TRBJ2-2, with 8 nucleotides matching TRBD1. The CDR3 is made up of 16 amino acids. The germline CDR1 and CDR2 sequences are SEHNR and FQNEAQ (reference sequence). V lost 5 bases, J lost 9 bases, and 14 bases stayed unmatched. The CDR3 region is CASSPWTGMILRELFF. Here the CDR3 DNA reads TGTGCCAGCAGCCCCTGGACAGGGATGATTCTACGGGAGCTGTTTTTT.

With respect to this clonotype: This may stem from a read error, because a much larger clone lies one nucleotide away. The chain is built from TRBV20-1 and TRBJ2-7; 7 bases fit TRBD2. This CDR3 spans 13 amino acids. Germline lookup yields CDR1 DFQATT and CDR2 SNEGSKA (reference sequence). The CDR3 bases are TGCAGTGCTAGGGAGACTAGCCATTACGTGCAGTACTTC. This gives the protein CSARETSHYVQYF.

The J gene is TRBJ2-5, the V gene TRBV7-2, with 8 nucleotides matching TRBD1. V trimming: 1 base; J trimming: 5 bases; junction bases outside the gene matches: 12. CDR3 length: 17 residues. Germline-derived CDR1 and CDR2 are SGHTA and FQGNSA. As DNA, the CDR3 is TGTGCCAGCAGCTTAGGTGGTGGGACAGGAGTTTCGGAGACCCAGTACTTC. It specifies CASSLGGGTGVSETQYF.

The chain has TRBV6-2 or TRBV6-3 and TRBJ2-7, with D possibly TRBD1 on 5 matching bases. The CDR3 is 14 amino acids. Germline V lookup: CDR1 MNHEY, CDR2 SVGEGT. The V and J ends lost 2 bases and 3 bases respectively, with 11 bases between them. CDR3 coding DNA: TGTGCCAGCAGTTACGGGGCCTCCTTCTACGAGCAGTACTTC. Translated: CASSYGASFYEQYF.

The J gene is TRBJ1-2, the V gene TRBV4-3, with 9 bases fitting TRBD1. Trimming cost V 3 bases and J 4 bases; bases outside gene matches: 3. The germline CDR1 and CDR2 sequences are LGHNA and YSLEER. CDR3 length: 14 residues. CDR3 sequence reads: CASSHQDRGYGYTF. CDR3 nucleotides: TGCGCCAGCAGCCACCAGGACAGGGGCTATGGCTACACCTTC.

This clonotype has a single count. This rearrangement joins TRBV29-1 to TRBJ2-7, with 8 positions matching TRBD2. With 8 bases clipped from V and 5 bases from J, the junction kept 5 bases outside the gene matches. The CDR3 consists of 11 residues. The germline CDR1 and CDR2 sequences are SQVTM and ANQGSEA. The CDR3 DNA sequence: TGCAGCTGGGTTAGCGGGGACGAGCAGTACTTC. This sequence encodes CSWVSGDEQYF.

This clonotype showed up many times. The V gene is TRBV14, the J gene TRBJ2-7; D is ambiguous. With 0 bases removed from V and 2 bases from J, the gap between germline ends came to 2 bases. The CDR3 length is 12 residues. The germline V gene encodes CDR1 SGHDN and CDR2 FVKESK. CDR3: CASSQEPYEQYF. CDR3 coding DNA: TGTGCCAGCAGCCAAGAACCCTACGAGCAGTACTTC.

As to this clonotype: The junction differs from germline at one of its ends, possibly a read error. The gene calls are TRBV25-1 and TRBJ2-7; TRBD2 is a possible D gene (6 bases). Germline-derived CDR1 and CDR2 are MGHDK and SYGVNS. CDR3 length equals 15 residues. The CDR3 region has the DNA TGTGCAAGCAGTGAAAAGGGAAGCGGGTCCTACGAGCAGTACTTC. It is translated as CASSEKGSGSYEQYF.